This T cell receptor beta chain derives from a study of blood T cell repertoires in COVID-19. Trimming at V came to 5 bases and at J to 4 bases, leaving 8 bases not matched to a gene. The CDR3 extends over 15 amino acids. CDR1 and CDR2 from the germline V gene are LNHDA and SQIVND (reference sequence). The repertoire was sequenced with immunoSEQ multiplex PCR; TCRdb's copy has only in-frame clones and lacks some. Here the sample spans about 150,000 clones, around 83% being singletons. The TCR originated in a woman aged 60-75 years with COVID-19, enrolled during active disease. The chain recombines TRBV19 with TRBJ2-1; 7 nucleotides match TRBD1. The sequenced material came from peripheral blood. The CDR3 DNA sequence: TGTGCCAGTAGTGCGGACAGGTTAAATTACAATGAGCAGTTCTTC. This encodes CASSADRLNYNEQFF.